The present TCR beta chain was sequenced within a study of spatial heterogeneity in lung cancer. Study information: Patients with untreated early-stage non-small cell lung cancer, numbering around 71, were the donors.

Every molecule of TCR cDNA had its own unique molecular identifier. Each CDR3 protein is one row after TCRdb ran MiXCR on the 5' RACE reads. The data contain 110,000 or so distinct CDR3 sequences, 10% to 11% of them singletons. Findings and limits, study-wide: Ubiquitous expanded tumor TCRs surfaced in blood more at resection than they did at follow-up.

Time point noted: blood at routine non-recurrence follow-up after resection. Unsorted samples of tumor, nontumor lung or frozen PBMC had their whole RNA sequenced. This clonotype was picked up many times. What it binds is not known. This CDR3 is built from 12 residues. Germline V CDR1 and CDR2: SQVTM, ANQGSEA. The ends were cut back, 7 bases at V and 3 bases at J, with 11 bases in the middle. The specimen comprised PBMCs, sampled at follow-up. This clonotype was sampled from a female donor with early-stage non-small cell lung cancer. The chain combines TRBV29-1 with TRBJ2-3; D gene uncertain. CDR3 amino acids: CSAPAVTDTQYF. DNA for the CDR3: TGCAGCGCCCCTGCAGTTACAGATACGCAGTATTTT.